Each of the 12 T cell receptor beta chains below was sequenced from the same sample in a study of blood T cell repertoires in COVID-19. Clones were read by immunoSEQ multiplex PCR, and TCRdb kept only the in-frame ones, dropping some. This table holds some 190,000 clones, 76% found once. Sequencing input: peripheral blood. The receptors were gathered from a woman between 45 and 60 years old with active or convalescent COVID-19.

About this clone: Different DNA sequences within this sample yield the same CDR3. The gene calls are TRBV7-2 and TRBJ1-1, with D hard to call. The CDR3 is 14 residues long. V lost 2 bases, J lost 1 base, and 8 bases lay in between. Germline V gene sequence: CDR1 SGHTA, CDR2 FQGNSA. CDR3 bases: TGTGCCAGCAGCTTATCGCCACAGAACACTGAAGCTTTCTTT. Encoded protein: CASSLSPQNTEAFF.

The J gene is TRBJ1-5, the V gene TRBV6-1, with no clear D. V lost 3 bases to trimming and J lost 0 bases, with 12 bases between them. The CDR3 has 16 residues. CDR1 is MNHNS and CDR2 is SASEGT in the germline V gene. The CDR3, as DNA: TGTGCCAGCAGTGAGTTAGCAAATTATAGCAATCAGCCCCAGCATTTT. This encodes CASSELANYSNQPQHF.

This clone turned up a few times. Written as DNA, the CDR3 is TGTGCCAGCAGCAGAGGGACAGCCTATTCACCCCTCCACTTT. It encodes CASSRGTAYSPLHF. This chain joins TRBV7-3 and TRBJ1-6, with 7 bases lining up with TRBD1. V lost 5 bases to trimming and J lost 8 bases; unmatched junction nucleotides: 6. This CDR3 contains 14 residues. The germline CDR1 and CDR2 sequences are SGHTA and FQGTGA.

J is TRBJ1-2 and V is TRBV9; perhaps TRBD1 as D (6 bases). Trimming cost V 3 bases and J 0 bases, with 12 bases left between them. This CDR3 region has 15 residues. In germline, CDR1 is SGDLS, CDR2 YYNGEE. CDR3 sequence (DNA): TGTGCCAGCAGCGCCATGGGGGCAGCTAACTATGGCTACACCTTC. Its translation: CASSAMGAANYGYTF.

Many counts were recorded for this clone. This chain uses TRBV7-2 with TRBJ2-7, with 11 nucleotides matching TRBD1. The CDR3 length is 15 residues. Germline V gene sequence: CDR1 SGHTA, CDR2 FQGNSA. Trimming took 3 bases from V and 4 from J; bases not matched to a gene: 5. CDR3 loop: CASSFTGTGGYEQYF. The DNA for the CDR3 is TGTGCCAGCAGCTTTACCGGGACAGGGGGGTACGAGCAGTACTTC.

This chain links TRBV5-1 with TRBJ2-5; TRBD1 aligns across 7 bases. The CDR3 runs 15 residues. Per germline, CDR1 SGHRS and CDR2 YFSETQ. J was trimmed by 1 base and V by 5 bases; bases with no gene match: 8. This CDR3 reads CASRTTGRSQETQYF. The CDR3 DNA reads TGCGCCAGCAGAACGACAGGGCGCTCCCAAGAGACCCAGTACTTC.

This rearrangement joins TRBV7-2 to TRBJ2-4; 9 nucleotides match TRBD1. This CDR3 is built from 14 residues. CDR1 is SGHTA, CDR2 FQGNSA, per germline. V was clipped by 6 bases and J by 5 bases; unmatched bases: 5. CDR3 bases: TGTGCCAGCAGTCCGGACAGGGGAGAAAACATTCAGTACTTC. Protein product: CASSPDRGENIQYF.

The chain uses TRBV7-2 and TRBJ1-3; 7 bases agree with TRBD1. J was trimmed by 0 bases and V by 1 base; bases with no gene match: 3. This CDR3 region has 16 residues. Germline V gene lookup returns CDR1 SGHTA and CDR2 FQGNSA. The DNA of the CDR3 is TGTGCCAGCAGCTTAGAGGCAGGGGGCTCTGGAAACACCATATATTTT. Amino acids: CASSLEAGGSGNTIYF.

This chain connects TRBV18 to TRBJ2-5; 7 positions match TRBD1. Germline CDR1 is KGHSH and CDR2 is LQKENI. J lost 2 bases, V lost 3 bases, and 3 bases had no gene match. The CDR3 has 14 residues. The CDR3 region has the DNA TGTGCCAGCTCACCCCGGACAGGTCAAGAGACCCAGTACTTC. The encoded protein is CASSPRTGQETQYF.

The chain uses TRBV9 and TRBJ1-2; D uncertain. V lost 7 bases to trimming and J lost 5 bases, with 15 bases between them. Looked up from germline, CDR1 is SGDLS and CDR2 is YYNGEE. This CDR3 is 13 amino acids long. The chain's CDR3 is CASANLASYGYTF. CDR3 nucleotides: TGTGCCAGCGCAAACCTTGCGAGTTATGGCTACACCTTC.

The genes are TRBV7-2 and TRBJ2-7; 10 nucleotides agree with TRBD1. The CDR3 contains 16 residues. The J segment lost 3 bases and the V segment lost 3 bases, leaving 8 bases of the junction unmatched. Germline V lookup: CDR1 SGHTA, CDR2 FQGNSA. Here the CDR3 DNA reads TGTGCCAGCAGCTTTACGACAGGGGGCGTTCTCTACGAGCAGTACTTC. It translates to CASSFTTGGVLYEQYF. The full variable domain, in which reference TRBV7-2 and TRBJ2-7 provide the parts outside the CDR3, is GAGVSQSPSNKVTEKGKDVELRCDPISGHTALYWYRQSLGQGLEFLIYFQGNSAPDKSGLPSDRFSAERTGGSVSTLTIQRTQQEDSAVYLCASSFTTGGVLYEQYFGPGTRLTVT.

A few counts support this clone. CDR3 coding DNA: TGTGCCAGCAGCCAAGCGAATAGCGCCAGCTCCTACAATGAGCAGTTCTTC. Protein sequence: CASSQANSASSYNEQFF. The J gene is TRBJ2-1, the V gene TRBV3-1 (or the pseudogene TRBV3-2); weak D call: TRBD2 (5 bases). The germline gives CDR1 LGHDT, CDR2 YNNKEL (reference sequence). The CDR3 spans 17 residues. The V end lost 1 base, the J end lost 0 bases, and 13 bases lay between the germline ends.